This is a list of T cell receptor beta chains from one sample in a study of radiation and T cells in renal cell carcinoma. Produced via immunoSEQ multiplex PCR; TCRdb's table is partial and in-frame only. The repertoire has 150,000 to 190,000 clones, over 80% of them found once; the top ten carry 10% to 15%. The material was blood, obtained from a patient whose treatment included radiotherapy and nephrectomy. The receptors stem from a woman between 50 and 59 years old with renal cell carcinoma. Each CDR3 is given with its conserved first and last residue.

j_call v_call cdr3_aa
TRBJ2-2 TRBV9 CASSPSTPGLAGGTNTGELFF
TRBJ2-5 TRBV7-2 CASSADIQETQYF
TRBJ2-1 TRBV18 CASSQQGPEQFF
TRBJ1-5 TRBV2 CASSLDSGYQPQHF
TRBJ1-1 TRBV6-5 CASGGTEAFF
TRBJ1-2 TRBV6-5 CASSTGRYGYTF
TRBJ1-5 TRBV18 CASSPGQGSRVNQPQHF
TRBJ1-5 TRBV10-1 CASRYSQPQHF
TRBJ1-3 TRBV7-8 CASSPIRPVSGNTIYF
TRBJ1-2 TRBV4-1 CASSQGTGGNYGYTF
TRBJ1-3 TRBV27 CASSFTGGNTIYF
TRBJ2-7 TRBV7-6 CASSLRDRGFNEQYF
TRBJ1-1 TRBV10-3 CATGQLMNTEAFF
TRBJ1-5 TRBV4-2 CASSQDQAAYSNQPQHF
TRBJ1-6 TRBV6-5 CASSYGRGSPLHF
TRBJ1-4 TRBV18 CASSPQEGMGEKLFF
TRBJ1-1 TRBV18 CASSQGQANTEAFF
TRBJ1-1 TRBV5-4 CASSFGPGLNTEAFF
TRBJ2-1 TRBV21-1 CASSRLRGPRDRDYNEQFF
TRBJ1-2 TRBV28 CASSLAGAGYTF
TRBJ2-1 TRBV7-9 CASSLGRIRDSHNEQFF
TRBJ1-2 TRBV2 CASSARDPVGYGYTF
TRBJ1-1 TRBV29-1 CSVDGGRMNTEAFF
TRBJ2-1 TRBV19 CASSMGLAENEQFF
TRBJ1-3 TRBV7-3 CASSRGGGHPGNTIYF
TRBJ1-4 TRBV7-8 CASSMFPGRGGKQGENEKLFF
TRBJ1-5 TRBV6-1 CASSDPPPGTGKLSNQPQHF
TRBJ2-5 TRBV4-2 CASSQGGASQETQYF
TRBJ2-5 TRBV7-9 CASSLALGGVETQYF
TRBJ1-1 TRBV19 CASSPAFEDLSEAFF
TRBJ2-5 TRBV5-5 CASSFEETQYF
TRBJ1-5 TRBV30 CAWRVPGGSNQPQHF
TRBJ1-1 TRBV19 CASVGTAQMNTEAFF
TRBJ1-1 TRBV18 CASSPPWSRGYTEAFF
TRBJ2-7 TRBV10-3 CAIRAQSSYEQYF
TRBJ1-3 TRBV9 CASSVFASGNTIYF
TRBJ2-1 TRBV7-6 CATQASSYNEQFF
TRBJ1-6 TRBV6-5 CASRLQSNSPLHF
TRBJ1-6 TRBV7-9 CASSLPPSPLHF
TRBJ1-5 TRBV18 CASSPSPPSNNQPQHF
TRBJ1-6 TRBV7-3 CASSLTKGGFSPLHF
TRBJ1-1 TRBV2 CASSETRVNTEAFF
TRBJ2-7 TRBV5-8 CASIGGAGYEQYF
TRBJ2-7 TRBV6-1 CASSEEYYEQYF
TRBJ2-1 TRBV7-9 CASSFLRGGRYNEQFF
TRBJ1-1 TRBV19 CASTPILRSYTEAFF